Included here is one TCR beta chain sequence, with context. The sample holds a few counts of this clonotype. The target of this receptor is not known. There are no base qualities to consult, and no much larger clone falls within one base. Preparation of the library involved PCR. The sequencing machine was an Illumina HiSeq 2500. Molecular barcoding was employed in the preparation of TCR libraries, with unique molecular identifiers being used to normalize TCRbeta repertoire quantification. Using fastp at Q25 and MiXCR, TCRdb reprocessed the public reads and kept productive beta chains. Identical CDR3 protein sequences are pooled into one entry, listed with their most common genes and DNA. This sample gives hundreds of thousands of distinct CDR3 sequences in total; roughly 15% of them show up just once. The ten most abundant clones make up 0.85% to 1.3% of the sample. This record belongs to a study of T-cell reconstitution after alpha-beta-depleted transplantation in children (TCRdb year 2016). Some background on the complete study: Using TCR repertoire profiling, the study quantitatively followed how T-cell immune reconstitution unfolded in children after TCRalphabeta/CD19-depleted allogeneic hematopoietic cell transplantation.

The CDR3 numbers 15 residues from cysteine through phenylalanine. Only the CDR3 portion is preserved as DNA: 45 bases, with reading frame beginning at the first base. The germline V gene encodes CDR1 LNHNV and CDR2 YYDKDF (reference sequence). Unmatched junction bases come to 6, with V trimmed by 3 bases and J by 3 bases. The chain is assembled from TRBV15 and TRBJ2-3, and 7 junctional nucleotides match TRBD2. The clonotype was recovered from a human donor who donated a stem cell graft to a child with acute myeloid leukemia. This specimen consisted of PBMCs from the stem cell graft donor, obtained from the stem cell graft. The sequence in DNA is TGTGCCACCAGCAGCCCGGGAGGACGGACAGATACGCAGTATTTT. Translated, it gives CATSSPGGRTDTQYF. With all but the CDR3 taken from the reference TRBV15 and TRBJ2-3 genes, the full variable domain is: DAMVIQNPRYQVTQFGKPVTLSCSQTLNHNVMYWYQQKSSQAPKLLFHYYDKDFNNEADTPDNFQSRRPNTSFCFLDIRSPGLGDTAMYLCATSSPGGRTDTQYFGPGTRLTVL.